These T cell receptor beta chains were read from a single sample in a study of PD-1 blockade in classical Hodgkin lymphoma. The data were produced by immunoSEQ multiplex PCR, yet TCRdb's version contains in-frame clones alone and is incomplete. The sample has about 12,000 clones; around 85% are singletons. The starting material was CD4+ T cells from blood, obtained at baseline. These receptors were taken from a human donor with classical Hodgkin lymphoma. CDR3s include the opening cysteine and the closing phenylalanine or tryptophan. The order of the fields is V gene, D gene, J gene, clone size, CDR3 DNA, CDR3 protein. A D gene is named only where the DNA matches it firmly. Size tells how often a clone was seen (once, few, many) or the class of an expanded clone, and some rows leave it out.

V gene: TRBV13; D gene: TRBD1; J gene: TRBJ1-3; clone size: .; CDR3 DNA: TGTGCCAGCAGCACCAGGGGGGCTGGAAACACCATATATTTT; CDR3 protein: CASSTRGAGNTIYF
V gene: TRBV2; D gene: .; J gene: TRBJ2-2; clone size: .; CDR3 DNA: TGTGCCAGCAAATCCAGTAGTGCGAACACCGGGGAGCTGTTTTTT; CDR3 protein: CASKSSSANTGELFF
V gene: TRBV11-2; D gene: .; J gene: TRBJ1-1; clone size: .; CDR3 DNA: TGTGCCAGCAGCTTAGGCGGCAGGGTGGGGAGCACTGAAGCTTTCTTT; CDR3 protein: CASSLGGRVGSTEAFF
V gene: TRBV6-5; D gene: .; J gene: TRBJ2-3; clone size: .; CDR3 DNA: TGTGCCAGCAGTTACCGGGAGACCACAGATACGCAGTATTTT; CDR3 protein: CASSYRETTDTQYF
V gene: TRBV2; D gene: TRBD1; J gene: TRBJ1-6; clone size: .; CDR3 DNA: TGTGCCAGCAGTGCAACGGACAGGAAAAATTCACCCCTCCACTTT; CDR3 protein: CASSATDRKNSPLHF
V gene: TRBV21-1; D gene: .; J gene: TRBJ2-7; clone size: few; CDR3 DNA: TGTGCCAGCAGCAACACGGGGAACTACGAGCAGTACTTC; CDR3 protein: CASSNTGNYEQYF
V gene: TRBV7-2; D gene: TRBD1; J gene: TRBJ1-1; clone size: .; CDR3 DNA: TGTGCCAGCAGCTCGAGGACAGGGGGAAGGGTTGAAGCTTTCTTT; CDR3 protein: CASSSRTGGRVEAFF
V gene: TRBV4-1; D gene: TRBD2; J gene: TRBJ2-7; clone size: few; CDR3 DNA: TGCGCCAGCGCCCCAACTAGCGGGGTGCTCTACGAGCAGTACTTC; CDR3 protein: CASAPTSGVLYEQYF
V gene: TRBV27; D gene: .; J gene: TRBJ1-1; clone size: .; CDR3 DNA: TGTGCCAGCAGTTTCCGGGGGATGAACACTGAAGCTTTCTTT; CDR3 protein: CASSFRGMNTEAFF
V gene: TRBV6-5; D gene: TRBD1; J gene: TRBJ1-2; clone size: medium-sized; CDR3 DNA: TGTGCCAGCAGTAATGCAGGGGGGTGGGGCTACACCTTC; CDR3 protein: CASSNAGGWGYTF
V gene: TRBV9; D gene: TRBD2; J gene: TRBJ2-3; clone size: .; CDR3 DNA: TGTGCCAGCAGCGTAATAAGGCGGGGGGGAAGCACAGATACGCAGTATTTT; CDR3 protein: CASSVIRRGGSTDTQYF
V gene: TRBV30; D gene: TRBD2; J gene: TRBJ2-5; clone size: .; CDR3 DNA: TGTGCCTGGAGCCTACTAGCGCTCCAAGAGACCCAGTACTTC; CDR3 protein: CAWSLLALQETQYF
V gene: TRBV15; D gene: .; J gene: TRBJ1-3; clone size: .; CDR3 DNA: TGTGCCACCAGCAGAGCCGAGGGAGACATAGTCTTCACGGGGCAAAACACCATATATTTT; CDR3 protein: CATSRAEGDIVFTGQNTIYF